What follows are 31 T cell receptor beta chains derived from one specimen sequenced in a study of T cells in Graves' hyperthyroidism and ophthalmopathy. The TCR beta CDR3 regions underwent amplification using RNA transcripts as the source. A set of HTBI primers served as the primers for a first-round RT-PCR of the TCR CDR3. MiXCR was run by TCRdb on the multiplex PCR reads, yielding one entry per CDR3 protein. The data show roughly 700,000 distinct CDR3 sequences, 14% seen once. Sequencing input: blood. The receptors derive from a woman aged 18-35 years with Graves' hyperthyroidism.

This clonotype was recorded many times. The gene calls are TRBV30 and TRBJ2-3; 12 bases are shared with TRBD2. V shed 1 base, J shed 3 bases, and the junction held 11 bases outside the gene matches. This CDR3 comprises 18 residues. Germline loops: CDR1 GTSNPN, CDR2 SVGIG (reference sequence). The CDR3 region has the DNA TGTGCCTGGAGTGGAGGGGCTAGCGGGAGGGCATTAACAGATACGCAGTATTTT. Amino acid sequence: CAWSGGASGRALTDTQYF.

This clonotype was counted at least ten times. V and J are TRBV7-2 and TRBJ2-1; tentative D call: TRBD2 (5 bases). CDR3 length: 16 residues. Trimming removed 6 bases from V and 2 bases from J, with 17 bases in between. The germline gives CDR1 SGHTA, CDR2 FQGNSA. CDR3 sequence (DNA): TGTGCCAGCAGATGGGGATCGGGGTTTACCTACAATGAGCAGTTCTTC. Its translation: CASRWGSGFTYNEQFF.

In this sample, this clonotype turned up many times. V usage is TRBV4-1 and J usage is TRBJ1-1; a weak D match, TRBD1 (5 bases). The CDR3 spans 14 residues. Per the germline V gene, CDR1 is MGHRA and CDR2 is YSYEKL. V was pared by 1 base and J by 8 bases, with 14 bases between. CDR3 DNA sequence: TGCGCCAGCAGCCAAGGGCCCGGGACGGAAGAAGCTTTCTTT. It encodes CASSQGPGTEEAFF.

V is TRBV29-1 and J is TRBJ1-1; the D is unclear. Deletions cut 5 bases from V and 7 bases from J, with 14 bases between. CDR3 size: 12 residues. CDR1 SQVTM and CDR2 ANQGSEA come from the germline V gene. The DNA of the CDR3 is TGCAGCGTTCGTGAGGGAAGGAGTGAAGCTTTCTTT. Translated, it gives CSVREGRSEAFF.

The table lists this clonotype with many counts. V gene TRBV20-1 combines with J gene TRBJ2-3; 8 bases align to TRBD2. This CDR3 spans 16 amino acids. Germline-derived CDR1 and CDR2 are DFQATT and SNEGSKA (reference sequence). The trim removed 1 base at V and 2 bases at J, leaving 8 bases unmatched. CDR3 DNA sequence: TGCAGTGCTAGAGCAGTAACTAGCGGTACCACAGATACGCAGTATTTT. Encoded protein: CSARAVTSGTTDTQYF.

This clonotype was counted ten times or more. This chain joins TRBV3-1 and TRBJ2-3, with D unclear. This CDR3 is 12 amino acids long. From germline, CDR1 is LGHDT and CDR2 YNNKEL (reference sequence). Trimming shortened V by 6 bases and J by 5 bases, and 9 bases separated the two germline ends. This chain's CDR3 is CASSMTGDTQYF. The CDR3 DNA follows: TGTGCCAGCAGTATGACGGGAGATACGCAGTATTTT.

J is TRBJ2-5 and V is TRBV4-2; D not certain. Deletions cut 0 bases from V and 0 bases from J, with 8 bases between. CDR1 LGHNA and CDR2 YNFKEQ come from the germline V gene. The CDR3 loop spans 15 amino acids. The CDR3 loop is CASSQERQYQETQYF. Here the CDR3 DNA reads TGTGCCAGCAGCCAAGAACGGCAGTACCAAGAGACCCAGTACTTC.

This clonotype was detected many times. DNA of the CDR3: TGCAGTGCTACCCCTTTAGCGGGGGCGACCTACGAGCAGTACTTC. It is translated as CSATPLAGATYEQYF. The genes are TRBV20-1 and TRBJ2-7; 9 bases map to TRBD2. CDR1 is DFQATT, CDR2 SNEGSKA, per germline (reference sequence). V shed 4 bases and J 2 bases; nucleotides not matched to a gene: 9. CDR3 size: 15 residues.

Points on this clonotype: This may arise from a read error, as a much more abundant clone is one base away. The chain is built from TRBV6-9 and TRBJ2-7; no reliable D call. This CDR3 is 14 amino acids long. V was shortened by 4 bases and J by 1 base, with 11 bases between the two germline ends. Germline V gene data show CDR1 as MNHGY and CDR2 as SVAAGI. The CDR3 reads CASSSRKTSYEQYF. The DNA of the CDR3 is TGTGCCAGCAGTTCTCGCAAAACATCCTACGAGCAGTACTTC.

The rearrangement joins TRBV14 to TRBJ2-1; TRBD2 agrees at 7 bases. The germline CDR1 and CDR2 sequences are SGHDN and FVKESK. The CDR3 has 15 amino acids. V was pared by 3 bases and J by 8 bases, with 10 bases of the junction left unmatched. CDR3 residues: CASSQLGLRGDEQFF. In DNA form, the CDR3 reads TGTGCCAGCAGCCAGCTGGGACTACGGGGGGATGAGCAGTTCTTC.

This clonotype occurred many times. The chain joins TRBV28 to TRBJ2-5; D possibly corresponds to TRBD2 (6 bases). There are 16 residues in the CDR3. The germline V and J ends were trimmed by 5 bases and 5 bases, with 21 bases remaining between them. CDR1 MDHEN and CDR2 SYDVKM come from the germline V gene. CDR3 sequence: CASSPPGDSFRETQYF. The CDR3 bases are TGTGCCAGCAGTCCTCCCGGGGACTCATTCCGGGAGACCCAGTACTTC.

Many counts were recorded for this clonotype. In nucleotides, the CDR3 is TGTGCCAGCAGGTTACAGGGGGCGGGACAAGAGACCCAGTACTTC. It translates to CASRLQGAGQETQYF. The chain carries TRBV7-2 and TRBJ2-5, with 9 bases that match TRBD1. The CDR3 loop spans 15 amino acids. Germline values: CDR1 SGHTA, CDR2 FQGNSA. With V trimmed by 6 bases and J by 2 bases, 7 bases remained unmatched.

This clonotype was seen ten or more times. The rearrangement joins TRBV28 to TRBJ1-6; no reliable D call. The V and J ends lost 6 bases and 5 bases respectively, with 8 bases between them. The CDR3 totals 13 residues. Germline V gene sequence: CDR1 MDHEN, CDR2 SYDVKM. CDR3 loop: CASRDPNNSPLHF. CDR3 sequence (DNA): TGTGCCAGCAGGGACCCAAATAATTCACCCCTCCACTTT.

This clonotype was detected ten times or more. J is TRBJ2-3 and V is TRBV7-2; tentatively, D is TRBD2 (5 bases). Per the germline V gene, CDR1 is SGHTA and CDR2 is FQGNSA. The germline V and J ends were trimmed by 3 bases and 8 bases, with 9 bases remaining between them. The CDR3 extends over 12 amino acids. CDR3 in DNA: TGTGCCAGCAGCTTCGACGGGATTACGCAGTATTTT. Protein sequence: CASSFDGITQYF.

In this sample, this clonotype turned up many times. The CDR3: CSAPNSGEKKLFF. The CDR3 DNA is TGCAGTGCACCGAATTCGGGGGAGAAAAAACTGTTTTTT. The V call is TRBV20-1, the J call TRBJ1-4, with D possibly matching TRBD1 (5 bases). The germline gives CDR1 DFQATT, CDR2 SNEGSKA (reference sequence). The ends were cut back, 6 bases at V and 9 bases at J, with 17 bases in the middle. CDR3 size: 13 residues.

This clonotype has a count of ten or more. The chain recombines TRBV6-5 with TRBJ2-7, with D possibly matching TRBD1 (6 bases). V lost 2 bases to trimming and J lost 4 bases, with 9 bases between them. Germline loops: CDR1 MNHEY, CDR2 SVGAGI. The CDR3 is 13 residues long. CDR3 coding DNA: TGTGCCAGCAGTTACCGACAGGAGTACGAGCAGTACTTC. It yields the protein CASSYRQEYEQYF.

The chain is built from TRBV29-1 and TRBJ1-2; D gene unclear. Trimming left V 3 bases short and J 4 bases short, with 12 bases between. The germline gives CDR1 SQVTM, CDR2 ANQGSEA. CDR3 length: 13 residues. In DNA, the CDR3 is TGCAGCGTTGAGTTAAGTTGGATCTATGGCTACACCTTC. Amino acids: CSVELSWIYGYTF.

The chain joins TRBV6-1 to TRBJ1-5; D is perhaps TRBD1 (6 bases). This CDR3 comprises 17 residues. Germline V lookup: CDR1 MNHNS, CDR2 SASEGT. With 6 bases removed from V and 6 bases from J, the gap between germline ends came to 24 bases. The CDR3 loop is CASRGGAGARAAQPQHF. DNA of the CDR3: TGTGCCAGCAGGGGGGGGGCAGGGGCCAGAGCAGCTCAGCCCCAGCATTTT.

In this sample, this clonotype turned up many times. The genes are TRBV9 and TRBJ2-1; TRBD2 matches at 13 bases. Germline CDR1 SGDLS, CDR2 YYNGEE. Trimming at V came to 3 bases and at J to 2 bases, leaving 2 bases not matched to a gene. This CDR3 contains 16 residues. CDR3 residues: CASSAGTSGTYNEQFF. CDR3 in DNA: TGTGCCAGCAGCGCTGGGACTAGCGGGACCTACAATGAGCAGTTCTTC. The entire variable domain, with the rest obtained from reference TRBV9 and TRBJ2-1, is as follows: DSGVTQTPKHLITATGQRVTLRCSPRSGDLSVYWYQQSLDQGLQFLIQYYNGEERAKGNILERFSAQQFPDLHSELNLSSLELGDSALYFCASSAGTSGTYNEQFFGPGTRLTVL.

This clonotype was counted many times. This sequence joins TRBV11-2 and TRBJ2-1, with D possibly matching TRBD2 (5 bases). This CDR3 comprises 16 residues. Germline V gives CDR1 SGHAT, CDR2 FQNNGV. Trimming removed 4 bases at V and 7 bases at J, with 20 bases between. CDR3 in DNA: TGTGCCAGCAGCTCCGATTCCTTCGGGGATTGGAATGAGCAGTTCTTC. Its translation: CASSSDSFGDWNEQFF.

This clonotype was counted ten times or more. The chain recombines TRBV3-1 with TRBJ1-4; D perhaps matches TRBD1 (6 bases). The CDR3 extends over 14 amino acids. Trimming pared 3 bases from V and 7 bases from J, leaving 12 bases between. The germline gives CDR1 LGHDT, CDR2 YNNKEL (reference sequence). CDR3 sequence (DNA): TGTGCCAGCAGCCAGCGACAGGAAGTTGAAAAACTGTTTTTT. This encodes CASSQRQEVEKLFF.

This clonotype was counted between two and nine times. This chain links TRBV12-3 or TRBV12-4 with TRBJ1-5, with D possibly being TRBD1 (5 bases). CDR3 size: 16 residues. V gave up 0 bases and J gave up 4 bases, with 13 bases separating them. The chain's CDR3 is CASSLARWQGNQPQHF. The CDR3 nucleotides are TGTGCCAGCAGTTTAGCGAGGTGGCAGGGAAATCAGCCCCAGCATTTT.

In regard to this clonotype: A read error may be the cause here, since a much bigger clone is one base away. This chain joins TRBV7-9 and TRBJ2-5; D is perhaps TRBD1 (6 bases). V shed 1 base and J shed 0 bases, with 15 bases lying between them. Germline CDR1 and CDR2: SEHNR and FQNEAQ (reference sequence). The CDR3 is 17 residues long. In nucleotides, the CDR3 is TGTGCCAGCAGCTTAGGGCAGGGGACAAAGTACCAAGAGACCCAGTACTTC. It translates to CASSLGQGTKYQETQYF.

This clonotype was counted at least ten times. The chain combines TRBV10-2 with TRBJ2-1, with D maybe TRBD2 (5 bases). The germline V gene has CDR1 WSHSY and CDR2 SAAADI. Trimming pared 0 bases from V and 7 bases from J, leaving 7 bases between. The CDR3 consists of 13 residues. The CDR3 DNA sequence: TGCGCCAGCAGTGAGTCCCGGGGAAATGAGCAGTTCTTC. It translates to CASSESRGNEQFF.

This clonotype has ten or more counts. V gene TRBV30 combines with J gene TRBJ2-2; TRBD1 matches 7 bases. The J segment lost 2 bases and the V segment lost 0 bases, leaving 6 bases of the junction unmatched. The germline CDR1 and CDR2 sequences are GTSNPN and SVGIG (reference sequence). The CDR3 is 16 residues long. The CDR3: CAWSVGTAINTGELFF. The CDR3 region has the DNA TGTGCCTGGAGTGTAGGGACAGCGATAAACACCGGGGAGCTGTTTTTT.

There are many counts of this clonotype. The chain couples TRBV18 to TRBJ2-7; 10 positions match TRBD1. The CDR3 loop spans 15 amino acids. With 3 bases clipped from V and 6 bases from J, the junction kept 8 bases outside the gene matches. The germline gives CDR1 KGHSH, CDR2 LQKENI. The CDR3 DNA reads TGTGCCAGCTCACCCAGGACAGGGGGGGAGTCCGAGCAGTACTTC. Amino acid sequence: CASSPRTGGESEQYF.

The V and J genes are TRBV6-1 and TRBJ1-5; 7 nucleotides align to TRBD1. Germline V CDR1 and CDR2: MNHNS, SASEGT. Trimming took 6 bases from V and 0 from J; bases not matched to a gene: 14. The CDR3 covers 18 residues. CDR3 amino acids: CASSDHRGAGYSNQPQHF. The CDR3 DNA reads as TGTGCCAGCAGCGATCACAGGGGCGCGGGATATAGCAATCAGCCCCAGCATTTT.

CDR3 sequence reads: CASSFSYVGNIQYF. The CDR3 DNA reads as TGTGCCAGCAGTTTCTCTTATGTAGGAAACATTCAGTACTTC. The V call is TRBV12-3 or TRBV12-4, the J call TRBJ2-4; D remains ambiguous. The CDR3 extends over 14 amino acids. Trimming took 3 bases from V and 6 from J, leaving 12 bases between them.

V gene TRBV19 combines with J gene TRBJ1-1; D call uncertain. V was cut by 7 bases and J by 5 bases, with 11 bases left in between. Germline CDR1 and CDR2: LNHDA and SQIVND (reference sequence). The CDR3 totals 12 residues. The CDR3 sequence is CASIGQATEAFF. CDR3 in DNA: TGTGCCAGTATTGGGCAGGCTACTGAAGCTTTCTTT.

This clonotype was seen many times. V is TRBV7-2 and J is TRBJ2-3, with no clear D. The ends were cut back, 3 bases at V and 8 bases at J, with 3 bases in the middle. This CDR3 is built from 10 residues. Germline CDR1 and CDR2: SGHTA and FQGNSA. The CDR3 DNA follows: TGTGCCAGCAGCTTGGTTACGCAGTATTTT. As protein: CASSLVTQYF. The variable domain in full, with the rest retrieved from reference TRBV7-2 and TRBJ2-3, is GAGVSQSPSNKVTEKGKDVELRCDPISGHTALYWYRQSLGQGLEFLIYFQGNSAPDKSGLPSDRFSAERTGGSVSTLTIQRTQQEDSAVYLCASSLVTQYFGPGTRLTVL.

This clonotype was observed at least ten times. V usage is TRBV6-1 and J usage is TRBJ2-2, with 9 nucleotides matching TRBD2. The V gene's germline CDR1 is MNHNS and CDR2 SASEGT. J was trimmed by 1 base and V by 6 bases; bases with no gene match: 3. The CDR3 has 15 residues. The CDR3 DNA sequence: TGTGCCAGCAGCGTGACTAGCGGGAACACCGGGGAGCTGTTTTTT. Amino acid sequence: CASSVTSGNTGELFF.